This TCR beta chain appears in the sequencing data of a study of T-cell reconstitution after alpha-beta-depleted transplantation in children. Unique molecular identifiers were incorporated into the prepared TCRbeta library. A single record per CDR3 protein comes from TCRdb applying MiXCR to the PCR reads. The sample lists a few hundred thousand distinct CDR3 sequences, approximately 13% occurring once. Between the trimmed V and J ends, which lost 4 bases and 0 bases, there was a span of 10 bases. This CDR3 spans 14 amino acids. Germline assignment: CDR1 SGHTA and CDR2 FQGNSA. This clonotype was detected a few times.

V and J are TRBV7-2 and TRBJ2-7; D might be TRBD1 (6 bases). The sequence derives from a human donor who donated a stem cell graft to a child with combined immunodeficiency. The source material was PBMCs from the stem cell graft donor, sampled from the stem cell graft. CDR3 protein: CASSSQGTSYEQYF. DNA for the CDR3: TGTGCCAGCAGCTCACAGGGCACCTCCTACGAGCAGTACTTC.